What follows are 8 T cell receptor beta chains derived from one specimen sequenced in a study of T cell responses to AZD1222 COVID-19 vaccine. Profiling relied on immunoSEQ multiplex PCR, and the TCRdb table lists in-frame clones only, not all of them. The table records 95,000 to 120,000 clones, about nine tenths of them present only once. The sequencing here drew on peripheral blood, taken 28 days after the second AZD1222 dose. The receptors originated from an adult who received the AZD1222 COVID-19 vaccine.

J is TRBJ1-4 and V is TRBV10-3; TRBD1 is a possible D gene (6 bases). The germline V and J ends were trimmed by 0 bases and 8 bases, with 7 bases remaining between them. CDR1 and CDR2 (germline): ENHRY, SYGVKD. This CDR3 comprises 13 residues. CDR3 protein: CAISESRGEKLFF. The CDR3 DNA reads as TGTGCCATCAGTGAGTCGAGGGGGGAAAAACTGTTTTTT.

This clone turned up a few times. The rearrangement uses TRBV6-6 and TRBJ1-2, with TRBD1 as a possible D gene (5 bases). The CDR3 contains 15 residues. From germline, CDR1 is MNHNY and CDR2 SVGAGI (reference sequence). Trimming left V 1 base short and J 4 bases short, with 13 bases between. This CDR3 is CASSYLEGTGYGYTF. CDR3 coding DNA: TGTGCCAGCAGTTACTTGGAGGGGACGGGCTATGGCTACACCTTC.

The rearrangement uses TRBV21-1 and TRBJ1-5; whether TRBD1, the table's D call, matches the DNA was not checked. TRBV21-1 is flagged as a pseudogene. The length of the CDR3 is 16 residues. CDR3 bases: TGTGCCAGCAGCTGCCTCGGGACAACTAGCAATCAGCCCCAGCATTTT. Translated, it gives CASSCLGTTSNQPQHF.

This chain uses TRBV18 with TRBJ1-1; D is unresolved. The CDR3 is made up of 16 amino acids. Germline CDR1 KGHSH, CDR2 LQKENI. V was clipped by 2 bases and J by 1 base, with 14 bases between them. The CDR3 protein is CASSPSGLGQNTEAFF. CDR3 bases: TGTGCCAGCTCACCATCGGGCCTCGGGCAGAACACTGAAGCTTTCTTT. Supplemented by reference TRBV18 and TRBJ1-1, the full variable domain reads NAGVMQNPRHLVRRRGQEARLRCSPMKGHSHVYWYRQLPEEGLKFMVYLQKENIIDESGMPKERFSAEFPKEGPSILRIQQVVRGDSAAYFCASSPSGLGQNTEAFFGQGTRLTVV.

Note on this clone: This sample also contains other DNA sequences that code for the same CDR3. CDR3 DNA: TGTGCCAGCAGCCGGACAGCCAACACTGAAGCTTTCTTT. Translated: CASSRTANTEAFF. The chain has TRBV7-2 and TRBJ1-1, with D tentatively TRBD1 (6 bases). CDR1 and CDR2 (germline): SGHTA, FQGNSA. This CDR3 has 13 amino acids. Trimming took off 5 bases at V and 2 bases at J, with 9 bases between the two ends.

The rearrangement joins TRBV15 to TRBJ2-3; 13 bases agree with TRBD2. Germline-derived CDR1 and CDR2 are LNHNV and YYDKDF (reference sequence). With V trimmed by 3 bases and J by 4 bases, 10 bases remained unmatched. This CDR3 comprises 18 residues. The CDR3 nucleotides are TGTGCCACCAGCAGCCATCCTACTAGCGGGGGGGCCCCAGATACGCAGTATTTT. Protein: CATSSHPTSGGAPDTQYF.

This sequence joins TRBV19 and TRBJ2-7; 8 positions match TRBD1. The trim removed 6 bases at V and 8 bases at J, leaving 12 bases unmatched. Germline V gives CDR1 LNHDA, CDR2 SQIVND (reference sequence). The CDR3 totals 14 residues. CDR3 protein: CASRQGQDSTQQYF. CDR3 nucleotides: TGTGCCAGTAGACAGGGACAGGACTCTACGCAGCAGTACTTC.

This clone has just a few counts. The V call is TRBV28, the J call TRBJ1-3; the D gene is possibly TRBD1 (6 bases). The V gene lost 6 bases and the J gene lost 0 bases, with 18 bases spanning the gap. The CDR3 has 17 residues. CDR1 MDHEN and CDR2 SYDVKM come from the germline V gene. CDR3 sequence: CASRAPRGQSSGNTIYF. The CDR3 DNA follows: TGTGCCAGCAGAGCTCCAAGAGGACAGAGCTCTGGAAACACCATATATTTT.